Listed below are T cell receptor beta chains from one sample, sequenced in a study of siplizumab effects on memory and regulatory T cells. TCRdb keeps only in-frame clones here, not all; method: immunoSEQ multiplex PCR. This sample has about 100,000 clones; about 91% occur once, and the top ten carry 0.14% to 0.15%. Specimen: CD4+ T cells sorted from blood. Source of these receptors: a human donor in good health. Each CDR3 is given without its conserved first and last residue. The D gene is left open where the match is weak.

CDR3aa,v_gene,d_gene,j_gene
ATSGSRTGDQPQH,TRBV28,TRBD1,TRBJ1-5
ASSQGSAYGYT,TRBV6-6,.,TRBJ1-2
ASSRGSPDPGIQY,TRBV18,.,TRBJ2-4
ASSQDLAGGGELF,TRBV4-2,TRBD2,TRBJ2-2
ASSLRTGVNQPQH,TRBV28,TRBD1,TRBJ1-5
ASSSSGGRNEQF,TRBV7-2,TRBD2,TRBJ2-1
ASSSGDQETQY,TRBV11-3,.,TRBJ2-5
ATGLPPNYGYT,TRBV28,.,TRBJ1-2
ASSAQGGYEQY,TRBV6-1,.,TRBJ2-7
AISEGPSGGAWADNEQF,TRBV10-3,TRBD2,TRBJ2-1
ASSWDSDQPQH,TRBV9,TRBD1,TRBJ1-5
ASSLYGGESSGANVLT,TRBV13,.,TRBJ2-6
ASSSPGQLSPHSPLH,TRBV11-2,TRBD1,TRBJ1-6
ASSARDRGYEQY,TRBV9,TRBD1,TRBJ2-7
ASSLYGSGERYGYT,TRBV13,.,TRBJ1-2
ASSLDGGVGNQPQH,TRBV5-1,.,TRBJ1-5
ASSLIRITDTQY,TRBV7-3,.,TRBJ2-3
ASSPITSGQETQY,TRBV18,TRBD2,TRBJ2-5
ASKRHSGETQY,TRBV7-9,.,TRBJ2-5
ASSSRGAASYEQY,TRBV5-4,.,TRBJ2-7
ASSVRLSGADTQY,TRBV7-9,TRBD2,TRBJ2-3
ASSPTGGFGETQY,TRBV7-3,TRBD1,TRBJ2-5
ASSPPDRVAGELF,TRBV18,TRBD1,TRBJ2-2
ASSIYSSNTGELF,TRBV18,.,TRBJ2-2
ASSPTKDRNTEAF,TRBV18,.,TRBJ1-1
ASSFKGWRGGLVPNEAF,TRBV11-2,.,TRBJ1-1
SVEAGSSYEQY,TRBV29-1,.,TRBJ2-7
ATTGRWESDTQY,TRBV10-3,.,TRBJ2-3
ASSVDRSSYEQY,TRBV6-5,.,TRBJ2-7
ASSEMGRNTEAF,TRBV2,.,TRBJ1-1
ASSSPARGAIEY,TRBV7-2,.,TRBJ2-3
ASSGGQGGYNSPLH,TRBV5-1,TRBD1,TRBJ1-6
AINAGGPYEQY,TRBV10-3,TRBD2,TRBJ2-7
ASSPSGAAGNTIY,TRBV18,.,TRBJ1-3
ASSQDHPIGQGSTDTQY,TRBV4-1,.,TRBJ2-3
ASSPQGQETQY,TRBV18,.,TRBJ2-5
ASSGLAGSYEQY,TRBV5-1,TRBD2,TRBJ2-7
ASSLRRDYGYT,TRBV28,.,TRBJ1-2
ASSERGAGEKLF,TRBV6-1,.,TRBJ1-4
ASSLTAGEQY,TRBV7-3,.,TRBJ2-7
SARDSRTQY,TRBV20-1,.,TRBJ2-5
ASSLVSGGETQY,TRBV7-9,.,TRBJ2-5
ASSPPHVDTQY,TRBV18,.,TRBJ2-3
ASSPAGTMSTDTQY,TRBV4-2,.,TRBJ2-3
ASSSEWGSYNEQF,TRBV27,.,TRBJ2-1
ASSRGGGVYEQY,TRBV5-4,TRBD2,TRBJ2-7
ASRVRTGGREQF,TRBV6-6,TRBD1,TRBJ2-1
ASRTPSSYEQY,TRBV6-5,.,TRBJ2-7
ASSLSGETQY,TRBV7-9,.,TRBJ2-5
ASSLDGLGVSETQY,TRBV11-3,.,TRBJ2-5
ARTSGGADNEQF,TRBV27,TRBD2,TRBJ2-1
ASSYSNARGYT,TRBV6-6,.,TRBJ1-2
ASIFQGSTEAF,TRBV2,.,TRBJ1-1
ASSWDSLSTEAF,TRBV5-1,TRBD1,TRBJ1-1
ASSMRERVNNEQF,TRBV19,TRBD2,TRBJ2-1